These 3 T cell receptor beta chains came from one sample sequenced in a study of OX40 agonist ivuxolimab in advanced cancers. Repertoires were generated with immunoSEQ multiplex PCR, while TCRdb's copy carries only in-frame clones and drops some. The sample has tens of thousands of clones, about 83% seen once. The sample was CD4+ or CD8+ T cells sorted from blood, taken in a trial of the OX40 agonist ivuxolimab. The receptor set was obtained from an adult with an advanced solid tumor such as melanoma, head and neck, liver or kidney cancer.

In this sample, this clone turned up once. The chain carries TRBV6-5 and TRBJ2-7; D ambiguous. Germline CDR1 reads MNHEY; CDR2 reads SVGAGI. There are 15 residues in the CDR3. The germline V and J ends were trimmed by 0 bases and 2 bases, with 11 bases remaining between them. The CDR3, as DNA: TGTGCCAGCAGTTACTCCCCCAGTCCGACCTACGAGCAGTACTTC. Encoded protein: CASSYSPSPTYEQYF.

This chain joins TRBV5-4 and TRBJ2-3; D gene uncertain. V dropped 0 bases and J dropped 0 bases, with 8 bases sitting between them. The CDR3 extends over 15 amino acids. Germline CDR1 is SGHNT and CDR2 is YYREEE (reference sequence). Written as DNA, the CDR3 is TGTGCCAGCAGCTTGGCCCCGCTCAGCACAGATACGCAGTATTTT. This gives the protein CASSLAPLSTDTQYF.

The rearrangement uses TRBV2 and TRBJ1-2, with TRBD1 as a possible D gene (5 bases). The germline gives CDR1 SNHLY, CDR2 FYNNEI. CDR3 length: 14 amino acids. Trimming removed 4 bases from V and 1 base from J, with 10 bases in between. The CDR3 nucleotides read TGTGCCAGCAGTGGTGACAGACTTAACTATGGCTACACCTTC. Amino acids: CASSGDRLNYGYTF.